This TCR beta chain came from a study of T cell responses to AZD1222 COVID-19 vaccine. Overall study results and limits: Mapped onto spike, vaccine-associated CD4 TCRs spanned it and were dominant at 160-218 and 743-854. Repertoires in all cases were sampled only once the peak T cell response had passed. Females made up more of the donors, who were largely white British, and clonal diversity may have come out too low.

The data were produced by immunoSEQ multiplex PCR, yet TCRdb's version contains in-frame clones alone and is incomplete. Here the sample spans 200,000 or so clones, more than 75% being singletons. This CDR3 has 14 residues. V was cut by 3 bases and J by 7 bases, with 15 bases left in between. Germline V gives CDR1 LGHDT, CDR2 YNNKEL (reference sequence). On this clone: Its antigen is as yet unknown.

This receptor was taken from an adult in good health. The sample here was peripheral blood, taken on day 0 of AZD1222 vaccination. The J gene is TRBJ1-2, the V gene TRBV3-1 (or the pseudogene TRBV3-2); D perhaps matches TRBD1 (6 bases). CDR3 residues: CASSHASGVGGYTF. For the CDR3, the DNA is TGTGCCAGCAGCCACGCGTCAGGGGTGGGTGGCTACACCTTC.